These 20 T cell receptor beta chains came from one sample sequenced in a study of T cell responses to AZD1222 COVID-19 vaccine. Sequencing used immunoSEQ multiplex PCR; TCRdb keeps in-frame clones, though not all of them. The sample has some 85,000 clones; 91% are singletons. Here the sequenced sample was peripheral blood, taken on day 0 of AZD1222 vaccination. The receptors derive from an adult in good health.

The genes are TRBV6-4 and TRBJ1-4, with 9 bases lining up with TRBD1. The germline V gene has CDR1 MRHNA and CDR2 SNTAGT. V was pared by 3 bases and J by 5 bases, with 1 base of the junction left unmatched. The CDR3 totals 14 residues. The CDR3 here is CASSEGQGNEKLFF. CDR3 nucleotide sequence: TGTGCCAGCAGTGAGGGACAGGGAAATGAAAAACTGTTTTTT.

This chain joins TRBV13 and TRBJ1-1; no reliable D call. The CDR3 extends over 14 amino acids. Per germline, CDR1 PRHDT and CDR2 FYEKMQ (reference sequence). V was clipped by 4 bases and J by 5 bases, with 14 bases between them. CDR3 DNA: TGTGCCAGCAGCTCCCGCCTTCCGGGGACTGAAGCTTTCTTT. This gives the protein CASSSRLPGTEAFF.

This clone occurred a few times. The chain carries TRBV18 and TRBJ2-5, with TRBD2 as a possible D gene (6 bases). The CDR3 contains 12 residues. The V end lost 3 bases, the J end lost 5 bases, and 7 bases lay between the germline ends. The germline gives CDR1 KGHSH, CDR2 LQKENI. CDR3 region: CASSPRGETQYF. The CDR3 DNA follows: TGTGCCAGCTCACCTCGGGGGGAGACCCAGTACTTC.

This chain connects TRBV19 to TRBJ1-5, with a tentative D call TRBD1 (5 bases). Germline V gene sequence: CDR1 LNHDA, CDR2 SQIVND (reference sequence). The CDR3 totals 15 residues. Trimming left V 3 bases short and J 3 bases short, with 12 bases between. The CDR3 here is CASSIGSGLNQPQHF. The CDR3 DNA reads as TGTGCCAGTAGTATCGGTTCAGGGCTCAATCAGCCCCAGCATTTT. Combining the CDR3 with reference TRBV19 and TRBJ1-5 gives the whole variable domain DGGITQSPKYLFRKEGQNVTLSCEQNLNHDAMYWYRQDPGQGLRLIYYSQIVNDFQKGDIAEGYSVSREKKESFPLTVTSAQKNPTAFYLCASSIGSGLNQPQHFGDGTRLSIL.

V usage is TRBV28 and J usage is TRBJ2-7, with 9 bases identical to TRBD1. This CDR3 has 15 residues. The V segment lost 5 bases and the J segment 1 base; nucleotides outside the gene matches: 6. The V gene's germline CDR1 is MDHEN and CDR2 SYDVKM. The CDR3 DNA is TGTGCCAGCAGTGAAACAGGGGGCGCTTCCTACGAGCAGTACTTC. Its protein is CASSETGGASYEQYF.

The CDR3 spells CASRGGTSGREQYF. The CDR3 DNA reads TGTGCCAGCAGGGGGGGGACTAGCGGGAGGGAGCAGTACTTC. This chain connects TRBV28 to TRBJ2-7; 15 bases are shared with TRBD2. The V gene end was trimmed by 6 bases and the J gene end by 7 bases; junction bases not matched to a gene: 4. The CDR3 covers 14 residues. Germline lookup yields CDR1 MDHEN and CDR2 SYDVKM. Together with reference TRBV28 and TRBJ2-7, the CDR3 gives the full variable domain: DVKVTQSSRYLVKRTGEKVFLECVQDMDHENMFWYRQDPGLGLRLIYFSYDVKMKEKGDIPEGYSVSREKKERFSLILESASTNQTSMYLCASRGGTSGREQYFGPGTRLTVT.

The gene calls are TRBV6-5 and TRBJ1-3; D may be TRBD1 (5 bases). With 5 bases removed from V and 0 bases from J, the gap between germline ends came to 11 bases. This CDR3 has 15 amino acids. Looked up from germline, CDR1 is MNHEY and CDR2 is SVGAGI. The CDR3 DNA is TGTGCCAGCAGTAGTCAGGGCCTCTCTGGAAACACCATATATTTT. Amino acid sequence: CASSSQGLSGNTIYF.

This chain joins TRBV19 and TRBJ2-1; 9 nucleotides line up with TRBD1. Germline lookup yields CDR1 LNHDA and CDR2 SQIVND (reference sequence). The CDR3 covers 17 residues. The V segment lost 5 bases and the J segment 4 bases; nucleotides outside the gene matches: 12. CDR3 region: CASSVAHRGRIYNEQFF. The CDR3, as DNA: TGTGCCAGTAGTGTCGCTCACAGGGGGCGGATTTACAATGAGCAGTTCTTC.

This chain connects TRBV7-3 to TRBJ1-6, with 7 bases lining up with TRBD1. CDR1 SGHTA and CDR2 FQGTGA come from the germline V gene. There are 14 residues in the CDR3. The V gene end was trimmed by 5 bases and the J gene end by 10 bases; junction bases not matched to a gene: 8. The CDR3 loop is CASSLQGLESPLHF. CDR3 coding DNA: TGTGCCAGCAGCCTACAGGGGCTCGAATCACCCCTCCACTTT.

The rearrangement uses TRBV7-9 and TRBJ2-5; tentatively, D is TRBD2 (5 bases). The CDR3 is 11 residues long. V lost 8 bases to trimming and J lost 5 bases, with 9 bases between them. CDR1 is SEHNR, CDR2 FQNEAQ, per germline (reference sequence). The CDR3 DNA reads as TGTGCCAGCTCAGCGGAGGAGACCCAGTACTTC. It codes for CASSAEETQYF.

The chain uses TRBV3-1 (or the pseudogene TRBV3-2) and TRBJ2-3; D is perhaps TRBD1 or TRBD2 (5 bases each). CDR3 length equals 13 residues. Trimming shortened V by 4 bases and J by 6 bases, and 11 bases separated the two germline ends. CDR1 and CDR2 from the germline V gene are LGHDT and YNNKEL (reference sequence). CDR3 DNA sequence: TGTGCCAGCAGCCCCGTGGGGGTTGATACGCAGTATTTT. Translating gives CASSPVGVDTQYF.

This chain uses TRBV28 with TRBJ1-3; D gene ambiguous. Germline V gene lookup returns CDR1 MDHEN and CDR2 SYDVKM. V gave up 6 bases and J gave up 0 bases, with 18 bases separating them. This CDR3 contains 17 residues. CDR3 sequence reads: CASSEGGGYTSGNTIYF. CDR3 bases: TGTGCCAGCAGCGAGGGAGGTGGATACACCTCTGGAAACACCATATATTTT.

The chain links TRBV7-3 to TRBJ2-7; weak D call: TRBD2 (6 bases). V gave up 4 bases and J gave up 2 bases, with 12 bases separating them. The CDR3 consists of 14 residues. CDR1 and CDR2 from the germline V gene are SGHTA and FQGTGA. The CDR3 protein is CASSWNGGPYEQYF. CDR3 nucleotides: TGTGCCAGCAGCTGGAACGGAGGGCCCTACGAGCAGTACTTC.

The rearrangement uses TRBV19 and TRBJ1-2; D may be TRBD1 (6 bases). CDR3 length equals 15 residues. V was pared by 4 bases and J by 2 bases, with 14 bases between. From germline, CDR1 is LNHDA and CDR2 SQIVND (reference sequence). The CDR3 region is CASSTTGWKNYGYTF. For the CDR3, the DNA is TGTGCCAGTAGTACTACAGGGTGGAAAAACTATGGCTACACCTTC.

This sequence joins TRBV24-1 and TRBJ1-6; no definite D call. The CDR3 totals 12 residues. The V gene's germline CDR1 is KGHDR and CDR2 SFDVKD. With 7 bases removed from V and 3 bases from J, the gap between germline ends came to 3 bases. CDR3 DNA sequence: TGTGCCACCAGGGTCTATAATTCACCCCTCCACTTT. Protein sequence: CATRVYNSPLHF.

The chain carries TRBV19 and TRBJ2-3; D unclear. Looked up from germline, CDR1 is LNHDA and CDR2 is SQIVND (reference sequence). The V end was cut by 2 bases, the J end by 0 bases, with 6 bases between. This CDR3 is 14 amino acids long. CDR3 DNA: TGTGCCAGTAGTATATTTCACAGCACAGATACGCAGTATTTT. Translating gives CASSIFHSTDTQYF.

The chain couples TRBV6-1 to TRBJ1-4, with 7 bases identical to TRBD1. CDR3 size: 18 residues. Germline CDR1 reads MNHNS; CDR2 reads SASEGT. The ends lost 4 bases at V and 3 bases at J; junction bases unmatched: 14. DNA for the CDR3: TGTGCCAGCAGTGCCACAGGGGCGGGAGGGCTATCTAATGAAAAACTGTTTTTT. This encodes CASSATGAGGLSNEKLFF.

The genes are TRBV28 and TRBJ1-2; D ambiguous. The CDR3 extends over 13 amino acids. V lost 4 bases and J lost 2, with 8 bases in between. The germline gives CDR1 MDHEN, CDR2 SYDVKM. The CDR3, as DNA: TGTGCCAGCAGTTCACAGAACAACTATGGCTACACCTTC. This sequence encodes CASSSQNNYGYTF.

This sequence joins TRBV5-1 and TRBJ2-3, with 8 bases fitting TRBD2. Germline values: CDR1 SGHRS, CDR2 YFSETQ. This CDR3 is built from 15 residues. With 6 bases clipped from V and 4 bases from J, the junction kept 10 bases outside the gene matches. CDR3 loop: CASMIAGWEADTQYF. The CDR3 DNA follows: TGCGCCAGCATGATAGCGGGATGGGAGGCAGATACGCAGTATTTT.

The CDR3 bases are TGTGCCAGCAGTGTCCAGGACAGCGAAAATTCACCCCTCCACTTT. Residues: CASSVQDSENSPLHF. The chain is built from TRBV28 and TRBJ1-6; tentatively, D is TRBD1 (6 bases). Germline V gene sequence: CDR1 MDHEN, CDR2 SYDVKM. The CDR3 is 15 amino acids. V gave up 5 bases and J gave up 7 bases, with 15 bases separating them.